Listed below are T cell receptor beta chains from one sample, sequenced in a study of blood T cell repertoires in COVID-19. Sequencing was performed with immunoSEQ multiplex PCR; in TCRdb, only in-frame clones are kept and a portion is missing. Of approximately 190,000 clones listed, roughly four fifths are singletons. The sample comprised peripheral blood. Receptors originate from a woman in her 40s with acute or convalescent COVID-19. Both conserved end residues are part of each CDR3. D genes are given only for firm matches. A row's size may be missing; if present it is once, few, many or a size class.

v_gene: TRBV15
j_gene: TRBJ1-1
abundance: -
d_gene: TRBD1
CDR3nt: TGTGCCACCAGCGTTAGGACAGGGTGGACTGAAGCTTTCTTT
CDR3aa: CATSVRTGWTEAFF

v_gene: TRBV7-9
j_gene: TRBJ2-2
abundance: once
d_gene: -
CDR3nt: TGTGCCAGCAGCCCCAGTTTCTTACAGGGAAGCGGGGAGCTGTTTTTT
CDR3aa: CASSPSFLQGSGELFF

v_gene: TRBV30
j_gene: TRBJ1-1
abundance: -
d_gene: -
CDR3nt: TGTGCCTGGAGTCCAATCACAGGAGAAGCTTTCTTT
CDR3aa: CAWSPITGEAFF

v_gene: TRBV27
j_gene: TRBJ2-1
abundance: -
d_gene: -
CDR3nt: TGTGCCAGCAGCCTAGCGAACCCCTCCTACAATGAGCAGTTCTTC
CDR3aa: CASSLANPSYNEQFF

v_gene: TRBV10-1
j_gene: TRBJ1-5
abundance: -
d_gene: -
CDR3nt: TGCGCCATCGACGCATACAGGGCAGGCAATCAGCCCCAGCATTTT
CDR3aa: CAIDAYRAGNQPQHF

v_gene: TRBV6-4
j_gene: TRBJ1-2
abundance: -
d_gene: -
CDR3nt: TGTGCCAGCAGTGCAGGCGGTAGTTGGGGGCAGGATGGCTACACCTTC
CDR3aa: CASSAGGSWGQDGYTF

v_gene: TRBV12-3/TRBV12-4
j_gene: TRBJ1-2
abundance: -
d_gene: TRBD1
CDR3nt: TGTGCCAGCACCGCGACAGGGAGCCTCTTCTGGACCTTC
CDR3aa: CASTATGSLFWTF

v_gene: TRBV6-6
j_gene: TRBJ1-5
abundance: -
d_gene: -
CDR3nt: TGTGCCAGCAAATTGGGGCAATTGGATCAGCCCCAGCATTTT
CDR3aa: CASKLGQLDQPQHF

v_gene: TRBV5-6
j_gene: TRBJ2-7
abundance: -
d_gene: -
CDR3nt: TGTGCCAGCAGCTTGTCGGCGGGCTACGAGCAGTACTTC
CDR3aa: CASSLSAGYEQYF

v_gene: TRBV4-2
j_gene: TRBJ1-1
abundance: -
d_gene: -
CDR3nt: TGTGCCAGCAGCCTCCTCGGACAGACGAACACTGAAGCTTTCTTT
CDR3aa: CASSLLGQTNTEAFF

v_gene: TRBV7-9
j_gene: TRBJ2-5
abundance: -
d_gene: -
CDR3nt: TGTGCCAGCAGCCCCAACTGGGGGCCGGAGACCCAGTACTTC
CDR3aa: CASSPNWGPETQYF

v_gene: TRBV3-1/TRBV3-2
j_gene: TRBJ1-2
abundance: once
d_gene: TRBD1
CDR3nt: TGTGCCAGCAGCCTACTCCCCCCGGGACAGGCTTATAAAGGCTACACCTTC
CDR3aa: CASSLLPPGQAYKGYTF

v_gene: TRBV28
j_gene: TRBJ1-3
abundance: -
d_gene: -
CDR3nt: TGTGCCAGCAGTTTAGGTCGTCGTTGGCCCTCTGGAAACACCATATATTTT
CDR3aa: CASSLGRRWPSGNTIYF

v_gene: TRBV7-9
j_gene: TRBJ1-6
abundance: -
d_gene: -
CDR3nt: TGTGCCAGCAGCTTAGGCGTGGGCAGACCTAATTCACCCCTCCACTTT
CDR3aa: CASSLGVGRPNSPLHF

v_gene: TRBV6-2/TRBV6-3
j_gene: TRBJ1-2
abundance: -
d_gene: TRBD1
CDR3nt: TGTGCCAGCAGTCCCTTGGGACAGCCGGGCTATGGCTACACCTTC
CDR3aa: CASSPLGQPGYGYTF

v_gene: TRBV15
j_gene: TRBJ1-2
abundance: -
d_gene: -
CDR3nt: TGTGCCACCAGCAGAGATCTTGCAGGGAATTCTGGCTACACCTTC
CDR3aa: CATSRDLAGNSGYTF

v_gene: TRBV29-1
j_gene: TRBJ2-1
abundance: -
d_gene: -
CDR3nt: TGCAGCGTTGAGATGGGGCAGAGAAACTACAATGAGCAGTTCTTC
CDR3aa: CSVEMGQRNYNEQFF

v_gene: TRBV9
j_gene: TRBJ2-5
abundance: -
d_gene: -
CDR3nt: TGTGCCAGCAGCGTAGGGGGGGTCCCAACCGAGACCCAGTACTTC
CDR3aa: CASSVGGVPTETQYF